This entry features one T cell receptor (beta chain) sequence. What was sequenced were expressed TCRB transcripts, since all of the isolated RNA had been reverse transcribed. Clones were sequenced by immunoSEQ multiplex PCR, and TCRdb holds only the in-frame ones, with some missing. The data show about 330,000 clones, roughly 9.6% seen once. This record comes from a study of beta chain features in type 1 diabetes. The junction had 4 bases not matched to a gene; V was cut back by 4 bases and J by 5 bases. The germline V gene encodes CDR1 SGHRS and CDR2 YFSETQ. The CDR3 runs 14 residues. Sequencing was carried out using naive CD4+ T cells from blood. The V call is TRBV5-1, the J call TRBJ2-3; 10 bases map to TRBD1. The sequence came from a woman under 40 in good health. CDR3 residues: CASSRTGGIDTQYF. CDR3 nucleotides: TGCGCCAGCAGCCGGACAGGGGGGATAGATACGCAGTATTTT.